The 26 T cell receptor beta chains listed next were all sequenced from one sample in a study of T cells in tuberculosis. Produced via immunoSEQ multiplex PCR; TCRdb's table is partial and in-frame only. The table has about 31,000 clones, about 97% seen once. Sequencing was done on a sample of PBMCs. These receptors came from a donor under 30 with latent tuberculosis or without tuberculosis infection.

The gene calls are TRBV27 and TRBJ1-5; 11 bases fit TRBD1. Trimming removed 5 bases from V and 7 bases from J; junction bases left unmatched: 4. CDR3 length: 14 residues. CDR1 is MNHEY and CDR2 is SMNVEV in the germline V gene (reference sequence). The CDR3 protein is CASSGTGGRQPQHF. In nucleotides, the CDR3 is TGTGCCAGCAGTGGGACAGGGGGGAGGCAGCCCCAGCATTTT.

V is TRBV6-1 and J is TRBJ1-1; tentatively, D is TRBD1 (6 bases). CDR3 size: 17 residues. Germline V CDR1 and CDR2: MNHNS, SASEGT. V dropped 2 bases and J dropped 4 bases, with 20 bases sitting between them. The CDR3 nucleotides read TGTGCCAGCAGTGAACTTTCGGCAGGGGCGGTAGTCACTGAAGCTTTCTTT. Its protein is CASSELSAGAVVTEAFF.

The chain recombines TRBV27 with TRBJ2-5; 13 bases match TRBD2. Germline CDR1 MNHEY, CDR2 SMNVEV (reference sequence). The V gene end was trimmed by 6 bases and the J gene end by 3 bases; junction bases not matched to a gene: 4. This CDR3 has 15 residues. The CDR3 loop is CASRRTSGGEETQYF. Here the CDR3 DNA reads TGTGCCAGCAGACGGACTAGCGGGGGTGAAGAGACCCAGTACTTC.

The rearrangement joins TRBV10-1 to TRBJ2-7, with 7 bases aligning to TRBD2. There are 13 residues in the CDR3. The germline gives CDR1 WNHNN, CDR2 SYGVQD (reference sequence). V trimming: 4 bases; J trimming: 2 bases; junction bases outside the gene matches: 2. The CDR3 is CASSVGRAYEQYF. The CDR3 DNA is TGCGCCAGCAGTGTAGGGAGGGCCTACGAGCAGTACTTC.

This chain connects TRBV6-5 to TRBJ1-1; D unclear. V lost 2 bases and J 3 bases, leaving 13 bases between the germline ends. The length of the CDR3 is 15 residues. CDR1 is MNHEY, CDR2 SVGAGI, per germline. As DNA, the CDR3 is TGTGCCAGCAGTTACATCTCTCCCGGGGACACTGAAGCTTTCTTT. This translates into CASSYISPGDTEAFF.

The V and J genes are TRBV7-7 and TRBJ2-2; possibly TRBD1 for D (6 bases). The germline gives CDR1 SSHAT, CDR2 FNYEAQ (reference sequence). CDR3 length equals 14 residues. V gave up 5 bases and J gave up 1 base, with 8 bases separating them. The CDR3 loop is CASSVDRNTGELFF. DNA of the CDR3: TGTGCCAGCAGCGTGGACAGGAACACCGGGGAGCTGTTTTTT.

This clone was picked up one time. The chain carries TRBV9 and TRBJ2-2, with a possible D match to TRBD1 (6 bases). The CDR3 has 15 amino acids. Trimming cost V 0 bases and J 4 bases, with 10 bases left between them. Germline-derived CDR1 and CDR2 are SGDLS and YYNGEE. The CDR3: CASSVEGRGTGELFF. The CDR3 nucleotides are TGTGCCAGCAGCGTAGAGGGCAGGGGCACCGGGGAGCTGTTTTTT.

The chain carries TRBV9 and TRBJ2-3, with D perhaps matching TRBD1 (5 bases). The CDR3 extends over 15 amino acids. Per the germline V gene, CDR1 is SGDLS and CDR2 is YYNGEE. V was clipped by 0 bases and J by 2 bases, with 10 bases between them. Written as DNA, the CDR3 is TGTGCCAGCAGCGTAGGTGGGGCCCTCACAGATACGCAGTATTTT. It translates to CASSVGGALTDTQYF.

This chain uses TRBV19 with TRBJ1-1; a possible D gene is TRBD1 (5 bases). Germline V gene sequence: CDR1 LNHDA, CDR2 SQIVND (reference sequence). V dropped 3 bases and J dropped 5 bases, with 16 bases sitting between them. The CDR3 sequence is 15 residues long. Here the CDR3 DNA reads TGTGCCAGTAGTATCGTCTCGGGGGGAGGAACTGAAGCTTTCTTT. This gives the protein CASSIVSGGGTEAFF.

V gene TRBV4-1 combines with J gene TRBJ2-3; 9 nucleotides line up with TRBD2. The CDR3 loop spans 18 amino acids. Germline V gene lookup returns CDR1 MGHRA and CDR2 YSYEKL. Trimming at V came to 1 base and at J to 0 bases, leaving 8 bases not matched to a gene. CDR3 in amino acids: CASSQVVASGASTDTQYF. The CDR3 nucleotides read TGCGCCAGCAGCCAAGTAGTGGCTAGCGGGGCCAGCACAGATACGCAGTATTTT.

The J gene is TRBJ2-7, the V gene TRBV5-5; TRBD1 matches 8 bases. V gave up 4 bases and J gave up 2 bases; unmatched junction bases: 2. This CDR3 region has 13 residues. In germline, CDR1 is SGHKS, CDR2 YYEKEE (reference sequence). DNA of the CDR3: TGTGCCAGCAGCGGGGACAGGACCTACGAGCAGTACTTC. It encodes CASSGDRTYEQYF.

The J gene is TRBJ2-7, the V gene TRBV6-1, with D possibly matching TRBD2 (6 bases). The CDR3 runs 15 residues. Per the germline V gene, CDR1 is MNHNS and CDR2 is SASEGT. V was cut by 2 bases and J by 3 bases, with 14 bases left in between. The CDR3 DNA follows: TGTGCCAGCAGTGAACCCGCGCTAGCGAGCTACGAGCAGTACTTC. Encoded protein: CASSEPALASYEQYF.

This clone was seen a single time. The V call is TRBV25-1, the J call TRBJ2-5; no firm D call. Germline CDR1 MGHDK, CDR2 SYGVNS. The CDR3 covers 14 residues. V lost 3 bases and J lost 2, with 10 bases in between. CDR3 coding DNA: TGTGCCAGCAGTGACCCGGTAGAACAAGAGACCCAGTACTTC. Amino acid sequence: CASSDPVEQETQYF.

The chain has TRBV7-6 and TRBJ2-1, with D tentatively TRBD1 (6 bases). This CDR3 contains 14 residues. CDR1 SGHVS and CDR2 FNYEAQ come from the germline V gene. V was cut by 8 bases and J by 0 bases, with 11 bases left in between. The CDR3 is CASGPTGSYNEQFF. CDR3 nucleotide sequence: TGTGCCAGCGGTCCGACAGGCTCCTACAATGAGCAGTTCTTC.

This clone was seen just once. The chain carries TRBV5-1 and TRBJ2-5, with 8 bases that match TRBD1. From germline, CDR1 is SGHRS and CDR2 YFSETQ. The CDR3 consists of 15 residues. Trimming cost V 1 base and J 4 bases; bases outside gene matches: 6. DNA for the CDR3: TGCGCCAGCAGCTTGTTATTACAGGGGGGAGAGACCCAGTACTTC. Its protein product is CASSLLLQGGETQYF.

V and J are TRBV5-8 and TRBJ2-3; TRBD1 might be the D (5 bases). The CDR3 length is 16 residues. With 0 bases removed from V and 2 bases from J, the gap between germline ends came to 13 bases. The germline gives CDR1 SGHTS, CDR2 YDEGEE. In nucleotides, the CDR3 is TGTGCCAGCAGCTTGGGTTCTGGGGCAAACACAGATACGCAGTATTTT. This sequence encodes CASSLGSGANTDTQYF.

The genes are TRBV27 and TRBJ2-1, with D uncertain. Germline V gene data show CDR1 as MNHEY and CDR2 as SMNVEV (reference sequence). The CDR3 extends over 13 amino acids. The V gene lost 3 bases and the J gene lost 8 bases, with 11 bases spanning the gap. CDR3 coding DNA: TGTGCCAGCAGTTTTCGCGGAGAGGATGAGCAGTTCTTC. Its translation is CASSFRGEDEQFF.

The chain is built from TRBV27 and TRBJ1-5; TRBD1 agrees at 9 bases. CDR3 length: 14 residues. CDR1 is MNHEY, CDR2 SMNVEV, per germline (reference sequence). V was clipped by 6 bases and J by 2 bases; unmatched bases: 2. CDR3 sequence: CASSWTGGNQPQHF. CDR3 coding DNA: TGTGCCAGCAGCTGGACAGGGGGCAATCAGCCCCAGCATTTT.

This chain links TRBV18 with TRBJ1-1; D not certain. CDR1 is KGHSH, CDR2 LQKENI, per germline. V was clipped by 2 bases and J by 0 bases, with 13 bases between them. The CDR3 has 16 amino acids. The CDR3 loop is CASSPLGSGMNTEAFF. CDR3 nucleotides: TGTGCCAGCTCACCATTGGGCTCGGGGATGAACACTGAAGCTTTCTTT.

The rearrangement joins TRBV6-1 to TRBJ1-2, with a tentative D call TRBD1 (6 bases). V lost 8 bases, J lost 8 bases, and 27 bases lay in between. The germline V gene has CDR1 MNHNS and CDR2 SASEGT. The CDR3 has 16 residues. The CDR3 region is CASGGVGTGLRGGYTF. Written as DNA, the CDR3 is TGTGCCAGCGGTGGGGTTGGTACAGGGCTTAGAGGGGGCTACACCTTC.

The chain is built from TRBV18 and TRBJ2-7; 8 bases align to TRBD2. There are 15 residues in the CDR3. With V trimmed by 6 bases and J by 5 bases, 12 bases remained unmatched. The germline CDR1 and CDR2 sequences are KGHSH and LQKENI. The CDR3 sequence is CASSLVSGGLDEQYF. CDR3 DNA sequence: TGTGCCAGCTCGCTTGTGAGCGGGGGCCTGGACGAGCAGTACTTC.

The chain carries TRBV6-5 and TRBJ2-7, with a possible D match to TRBD1 (5 bases). Deletions cut 5 bases from V and 0 bases from J, with 14 bases between. The CDR3 spans 15 residues. Germline V gives CDR1 MNHEY, CDR2 SVGAGI. CDR3 DNA: TGTGCCAGCAGTCTCGTAGGGGCGAGCTCCTACGAGCAGTACTTC. Residues: CASSLVGASSYEQYF.

The genes are TRBV6-5 and TRBJ1-2, with D perhaps TRBD1 (5 bases). Between the trimmed V and J ends, which lost 2 bases and 2 bases, there was a span of 12 bases. The CDR3 contains 15 residues. CDR1 MNHEY and CDR2 SVGAGI come from the germline V gene. The chain's CDR3 is CASSYRIDRNYGYTF. CDR3 coding DNA: TGTGCCAGCAGTTACCGGATAGACAGAAACTATGGCTACACCTTC.

The chain links TRBV9 to TRBJ2-1; 8 bases match TRBD2. In germline, CDR1 is SGDLS, CDR2 YYNGEE. This CDR3 has 17 residues. Trimming at V came to 0 bases and at J to 9 bases, leaving 14 bases not matched to a gene. For the CDR3, the DNA is TGTGCCAGCAGCGTAGGACCCGGGGTGAAGCGGGAGAGTGAGCAGTTCTTC. This codes for CASSVGPGVKRESEQFF.

The chain is built from TRBV6-6 and TRBJ2-3; no firm D call. CDR3 length: 13 residues. The ends were cut back, 2 bases at V and 0 bases at J, with 3 bases in the middle. Germline V gene sequence: CDR1 MNHNY, CDR2 SVGAGI (reference sequence). This CDR3 is CASSYESTDTQYF. The CDR3 bases are TGTGCCAGCAGTTACGAGAGCACAGATACGCAGTATTTT.

DNA of the CDR3: TGTGCCACCAGCAGAGATAGGGACAACACCTACGAGCAGTACTTC. Its translation: CATSRDRDNTYEQYF. The rearrangement joins TRBV15 to TRBJ2-7, with D possibly matching TRBD1 (6 bases). This CDR3 has 15 residues. Germline V lookup: CDR1 LNHNV, CDR2 YYDKDF (reference sequence). V was trimmed by 0 bases and J by 2 bases, leaving 11 bases between them. Full variable domain (rest looked up from reference TRBV15 and TRBJ2-7): DAMVIQNPRYQVTQFGKPVTLSCSQTLNHNVMYWYQQKSSQAPKLLFHYYDKDFNNEADTPDNFQSRRPNTSFCFLDIRSPGLGDTAMYLCATSRDRDNTYEQYFGPGTRLTVT.